This TCR beta chain was sequenced in a study of molecular identifiers for immune sequencing clone quantification. Findings and limits, study-wide: Jurkat TCR RNA spiked in from one cell could reportedly be detected among about a million naive cells. More than 98% of effector molecules, versus under 1% of naive-cell molecules, belonged to clones above 20 RNA copies.

The CDR3 extends over 15 amino acids. Looked up from germline, CDR1 is LGHNA and CDR2 is YSLEER. With 0 bases removed from V and 5 bases from J, the gap between germline ends came to 13 bases. TCR libraries were built in bulk with a published protocol and specific TCR primers. TCRdb re-called the PCR reads through MiXCR, storing one row per CDR3 protein. The sample yields about 640,000 distinct CDR3 sequences, just under 20% seen once. Naive CD8 T cells were sorted as CD8+CD4-CCR7+CD45RA+. This clonotype was found many times. The antigen is not known. The sequenced sample was naive CD8+ T cells from blood, with Jurkat cell RNA spiked in. Subset noted: FACS-sorted CD8+CD4-CCR7+CD45RA+ naive T cells. The TCR was taken from a human donor in good health. Some libraries in this study had Jurkat cell RNA spiked in. The chain uses TRBV4-3 and TRBJ2-5, with D maybe TRBD1 (5 bases). The CDR3 here is CASSQDNAGFETQYF. CDR3 nucleotide sequence: TGCGCCAGCAGCCAAGATAATGCAGGGTTTGAGACCCAGTACTTC.